This is a list of T cell receptor beta chains from one sample in a study of EBV T-cell therapy then PD-1 blockade in nasopharyngeal carcinoma. Produced via immunoSEQ multiplex PCR; TCRdb's table is partial and in-frame only. This table holds fewer than 20,000 clones, approximately 81% found once. The antigens these receptors bind are not known. The input for sequencing was CD8+ T cells from blood, taken at day 33 from a patient whose treatment included autologous EBV-specific T cells and nivolumab. These receptors all stem from a man aged 35 to 55 with nasopharyngeal carcinoma. The conserved cysteine and the conserved F or W are not part of the CDR3 here.

cdr3_aa	cdr3_length	v_call	j_call
ASSWGSADTQY	11	TRBV6-2/TRBV6-3	TRBJ2-3
ASSVDGVELF	10	TRBV4-2	TRBJ2-2
ASSGAGTGDGAGNTIY	16	TRBV9	TRBJ1-3
ASSYGVSYEQY	11	TRBV6-6	TRBJ2-7
ASSLTADTQY	10	TRBV28	TRBJ2-3
ASSVVGGTGELF	12	TRBV9	TRBJ2-2
ASSASTGEQF	10	TRBV6-4	TRBJ2-1
ASSLAGYGVPYEQY	14	TRBV5-1	TRBJ2-7
ASSALRRDEQF	11	TRBV9	TRBJ2-1
ASSLIGVGNTDTQY	14	TRBV7-9	TRBJ2-3
ASSYHPDRTAHGYT	14	TRBV6-2/TRBV6-3	TRBJ1-2
AIPQRGTGELF	11	TRBV19	TRBJ2-2
ASSWDSSGANVLT	13	TRBV6-2/TRBV6-3	TRBJ2-6
ASSLLAPETGNTIY	14	TRBV27	TRBJ1-3
ASRTDREYGYT	11	TRBV5-4	TRBJ1-2
SAMQETQY	8	TRBV20-1	TRBJ2-5
ASSLGGGDQPQH	12	TRBV28	TRBJ1-5
ASSLSGVRRGAKETQY	16	TRBV27	TRBJ2-5
ASRLQRGMEETQY	13	TRBV3-1/TRBV3-2	TRBJ2-5
ASSVDGSTDTQY	12	TRBV6-4	TRBJ2-3
ASSHPGPSNTGELF	14	TRBV6-2/TRBV6-3	TRBJ2-2
ASSPRGSGANVLT	13	TRBV4-1	TRBJ2-6
ASSQVTGLGHEQY	13	TRBV3-1/TRBV3-2	TRBJ2-7
ASSLRRRGANNEQF	14	TRBV7-3	TRBJ2-1
ASSLRLAGLPDTQY	14	TRBV7-2	TRBJ2-3
ASSEGQSNTEAF	12	TRBV6-4	TRBJ1-1
ASSQDLSSNEKLF	13	TRBV4-3	TRBJ1-4
ASSSSGYGTDTQY	13	TRBV7-8	TRBJ2-3
AIARGQSMDTQY	12	TRBV7-2	TRBJ2-3
ASSQVPSGLSYEQY	14	TRBV4-3	TRBJ2-7
ATSREYYEQY	10	TRBV15	TRBJ2-7
ASSQGSTSTDTQY	13	TRBV4-3	TRBJ2-3
ASSTFWTLPHNEQF	14	TRBV5-8	TRBJ2-1
ASSIWGYSNQPQH	13	TRBV19	TRBJ1-5
ASSLTAGGRGSLLF	14	TRBV7-7	TRBJ2-2
ASSQGRETGELF	12	TRBV4-3	TRBJ2-2
ASSLAQREAF	10	TRBV5-4	TRBJ1-1
ASSRPGQGRNQPQH	14	TRBV3-1/TRBV3-2	TRBJ1-5
ASSLPLLRDTQY	12	TRBV28	TRBJ2-3